This T cell receptor beta chain was retrieved from a study of beta chain features in type 1 diabetes (dated by TCRdb to between 2018 and 2020). Regarding the complete study: Mean age, gender distribution, total cell number and subset yield were not different between patients and healthy donors. A total of roughly 100 million sorted cells were examined across all samples, and RNA yield correlated strongly with the number of cells per subset. In the study, TCRB repertoires of sorted circulating CD4+ T cell subsets from recently diagnosed type 1 diabetes patients were compared with those of matched healthy donors. Regulatory and stem cell-like memory subsets were isolated from only 8 patients and roughly eight healthy donors, whereas naive and central memory subsets came from all 28 donors.

Broad study findings and their caveats: Fewer insertions and more nucleotide deletions at VDJ recombination sites were observed in patients with type 1 diabetes, implying thymic rearrangement abnormalities. Shorter templates might be favored by PCR, yet because patient and control samples were amplified and corrected together, any such skew would affect both groups equally. Type 1 diabetes patients showed a moderate but significant shortening of TCRB CDR3 length in all four CD4+ subsets. Because cDNA was sequenced instead of genomic DNA, activated cells with high expression could be over-represented, although the groups did not differ in activation or CD3 levels. Naive, central memory and regulatory TCRB repertoires appeared to be more alike among patients than among healthy donors. Because small numbers of individuals were included in the HLA sub-analyses, any influence of HLA type on TCRB rearrangement was left unresolved.

From each donor, a single peripheral blood sample of roughly 0.11 L on average was drawn into heparinised tubes. Using a panel that included CD45RO, CCR7, CD25, CD127, CD95 and CD27, naive, central memory, regulatory and stem cell-like memory CD4+ T cells were sorted on a BD FACSAria II. A purity above 98% was achieved for all sorted populations. PBMCs were separated immediately by Lymphoprep density gradient centrifugation and were stained directly, without being cultured. To minimize batch effects, samples were stained and sorted in pairs, one healthy donor with one patient per experiment. The High Capacity cDNA Reverse Transcription Kit was used to reverse transcribe all of the isolated RNA, meaning that expressed TCRB transcripts were what got sequenced. Deep immunoSEQ sequencing was performed on naive, central memory and regulatory T cell samples, with an average of about 4 million total reads per sample. Sorted cells were lysed in RLT buffer, and RNA was extracted using DNase-treated RNeasy Micro or Mini kits according to cell number. Each cell subset was processed separately to prevent cross-contamination, with patient and healthy donor samples processed together. The immunoSEQ multiplex PCR was used to amplify TCRB sequences from cDNA, yielding 87-bp fragments that span the CDR3 region. Sequencing of the amplicons was done on the Illumina HiSeq platform. As for the authors' bioinformatics: PCR bias was corrected computationally using synthetic template baselines, and reads within Hamming distance 2 were collapsed, with unmergeable singletons discarded. By aligning reads against IMGT, V, D and J genes, CDR3 length, and insertions or deletions at six rearrangement sites were assigned. Within each subset, clonotype counts were normalized to the number of sorted cells before true diversity and Gini coefficients were calculated with the tcR R package. The overlap coefficient, calculated on TCRB nucleotide sequences, was used to quantify repertoire sharing. Out-of-frame TCRB sequences from naive cells were analyzed to stand in for the pre-selection repertoire. The immuneACCESS repertoire file appears here via TCRdb, limited to in-frame rearrangements. These files lack a portion of the clones; in checked studies, under half of the deficit traces to unresolved V genes, and the cause of the others is not known. Clonal size and the V and J genes are those of that table, whereas D and trimming came from the DNA. The sample yields some 410,000 clones; over 10% were counted once. The ten largest clones add up to around 0.05% of the sample.

A remark on this clone: What antigen it recognizes has not been identified. The sample holds no much larger clone one base away, and base qualities are not on file.

CDR1 is given as GTSNPN and CDR2 as SVGIG, both from the germline V gene (reference sequence). From cysteine to phenylalanine, the CDR3 is 11 amino acids long. Only CDR3 DNA is held: 33 bases, read in frame from base 1. Sequencing was done on a sample of naive CD4+ T cells from blood. Explained via the paper, the cell subset or site label denotes: true naive CD4+ T cells. The sequence came from a woman aged 18 to 35 in good health. Here the chain combines TRBV30 and TRBJ2-5; no confident D gene assignment can be made. The J call could be wrong; TRBJ2-7 is a better fit for the DNA end. The CDR3 sequence is CAWSHSYEQYF. The sequenced DNA is TGTGCCTGGAGCCATTCCTACGAGCAGTACTTC.